The entry that follows covers one TCR beta chain sequence. This CDR3 region has 16 residues. The V gene's germline CDR1 is LNHNV and CDR2 YYDKDF (reference sequence). With 3 bases removed from V and 6 bases from J, the gap between germline ends came to 20 bases. The sample originates from a study of yellow fever vaccine responses in identical twins. From the RT-PCR reads, TCRdb called clonotypes with MiXCR, one entry per CDR3 protein. Of some 20,000 distinct CDR3 sequences listed, around 70% are singletons. The specimen comprised T cells from blood (PBMCs), unsorted or a sorted subset (not recorded which), sampled before or after yellow fever vaccination (not recorded which). V usage is TRBV15 and J usage is TRBJ1-1; no definite D call. This sequence was found in a woman under 30 who received the yellow fever vaccine. The CDR3 loop is CATSRGKDPGLAEAFF. The CDR3 DNA reads as TGTGCCACCAGCAGGGGGAAGGACCCCGGACTAGCTGAAGCTTTCTTT.